This T cell receptor beta chain was sequenced during a study of blood T cell repertoires in COVID-19. Study-level background: Some COVID-19 samples were acute and others convalescent; all came from the United States, Italy and Spain. PBMCs, B-cell-depleted T cells, or T cells provided the cDNA or gDNA that made up the material.

With 1 base removed from V and 4 bases from J, the gap between germline ends came to 5 bases. The CDR3 consists of 12 residues. Germline CDR1 reads MGHRA; CDR2 reads YSYEKL. In the study's own analysis: Nucleated cell number was recorded as an estimate derived from reference gene primer amplification. Sequencing was performed with immunoSEQ multiplex PCR; in TCRdb, only in-frame clones are kept and a portion is missing. Clonal size and the V and J genes are those of that table, whereas D and trimming came from the DNA. The profile covers around 92,000 clones, with about 86% appearing a single time and approximately 13% taken by the ten largest.

The source of this sequence is an older woman in a cohort sampled during active or convalescent COVID-19. The rearrangement uses TRBV4-1 and TRBJ2-7; D gene uncertain. The sample taken for sequencing was peripheral blood. The CDR3 region is CASSQAGYEQYF. CDR3 coding DNA: TGCGCCAGCAGCCAAGCAGGATACGAGCAGTACTTC.